This TCR beta chain derives from a study of cytomegalovirus exposure and HLA in healthy donors. These donors counted as nominally healthy when sampled, but unrecorded immune exposures were likely. Researchers ran the PCR with 60 Vbeta and 13 Jbeta primers. The data were produced by immunoSEQ multiplex PCR, yet TCRdb's version contains in-frame clones alone and is incomplete. The sample yields approximately 150,000 clones, 75% to 90% seen once. V lost 0 bases and J 0 bases, leaving 16 bases between the germline ends. CDR1 is LGHNA, CDR2 YSLEER, per germline. The CDR3 is 18 amino acids. Comment on this clone: What it binds is unknown.

Findings and caveats of the study: Some highly shared sequence variants likely arose as a pipeline artifact.

Sequencing was carried out using PBMCs. The clonotype comes from a woman in her thirties in good health and CMV-seronegative. The chain joins TRBV4-3 to TRBJ2-3; D perhaps matches TRBD2 (5 bases). CDR3 sequence: CASSQEGDNGGSTDTQYF. The DNA of the CDR3 is TGCGCCAGCAGCCAAGAGGGAGATAACGGCGGCAGCACAGATACGCAGTATTTT.